A single sample is the source of the 24 T cell receptor beta chains below, sequenced in a study of cytomegalovirus exposure and HLA in healthy donors. With 60 Vbeta and 13 Jbeta primers, the PCR was carried out. TCRdb's table, derived via immunoSEQ multiplex PCR, lists solely in-frame clones and lacks some. This table has some 98,000 clones, more than 60% appearing once. Material: PBMCs. The receptors originated from a man between 50 and 59 years old in good health and CMV-seronegative.

The CDR3 sequence is CASSPSTGGIYEQYF. CDR3 DNA sequence: TGTGCCAGCTCACCAAGCACAGGGGGTATCTACGAGCAGTACTTC. The V and J genes are TRBV18 and TRBJ2-7; 8 bases are a match to TRBD1. V trimming: 2 bases; J trimming: 3 bases; junction bases outside the gene matches: 6. The CDR3 is 15 amino acids. Germline V CDR1 and CDR2: KGHSH, LQKENI.

The table lists this clone with a few counts. V is TRBV19 and J is TRBJ2-2; 9 positions agree with TRBD2. The CDR3 is 16 amino acids. Germline trimming cut 9 bases from V and 0 bases from J; bases unmatched to any gene: 8. Germline V gene data show CDR1 as LNHDA and CDR2 as SQIVND (reference sequence). The CDR3 protein is CASGQSGGPNTGELFF. The DNA for the CDR3 is TGTGCCAGCGGGCAAAGCGGGGGGCCGAACACCGGGGAGCTGTTTTTT.

The chain combines TRBV9 with TRBJ2-1; 9 bases are a match to TRBD1. The CDR3 length is 15 residues. V shed 3 bases and J 7 bases; nucleotides not matched to a gene: 8. Germline CDR1 reads SGDLS; CDR2 reads YYNGEE. CDR3 sequence reads: CASSDRQGVGNEQFF. The DNA for the CDR3 is TGTGCCAGCAGCGACAGACAGGGGGTAGGAAATGAGCAGTTCTTC.

The gene calls are TRBV5-1 and TRBJ2-3; TRBD2 matches at 11 bases. In germline, CDR1 is SGHRS, CDR2 YFSETQ. The CDR3 loop spans 17 amino acids. V lost 2 bases to trimming and J lost 1 base; unmatched junction nucleotides: 6. CDR3 DNA sequence: TGCGCCAGCAGCTTCGCTAGCGGGGGGTCTCGCACAGATACGCAGTATTTT. Its protein product is CASSFASGGSRTDTQYF.

The chain couples TRBV30 to TRBJ2-7; D remains unclear. Germline V lookup: CDR1 GTSNPN, CDR2 SVGIG (reference sequence). V was clipped by 3 bases and J by 6 bases, with 6 bases between them. There are 10 residues in the CDR3. The CDR3 reads CAWRASEQYF. DNA of the CDR3: TGTGCCTGGAGAGCGAGCGAGCAGTACTTC.

This clone was observed a few times. This chain joins TRBV5-1 and TRBJ1-4; 10 bases map to TRBD1. The germline V gene encodes CDR1 SGHRS and CDR2 YFSETQ. The ends lost 4 bases at V and 5 bases at J; junction bases unmatched: 5. CDR3 size: 15 residues. As DNA, the CDR3 is TGCGCCAGCAGCCCCAGGACAGGGGGGAATGAAAAACTGTTTTTT. Its protein is CASSPRTGGNEKLFF. The entire variable domain, with the rest obtained from reference TRBV5-1 and TRBJ1-4, is as follows: KAGVTQTPRYLIKTRGQQVTLSCSPISGHRSVSWYQQTPGQGLQFLFEYFSETQRNKGNFPGRFSGRQFSNSRSEMNVSTLELGDSALYLCASSPRTGGNEKLFFGSGTQLSVL.

Note on this clone: The junction does not match germline at one end; this may be a read error. The chain recombines TRBV6-1 with TRBJ1-6; D is perhaps TRBD1 (5 bases). CDR3 size: 14 residues. Germline-derived CDR1 and CDR2 are MNHNS and SASEGT. CDR3 sequence (DNA): TGTGCCAGCATTGAAAGGGGAGGGAGTTCACCCCTCCACTTT. This sequence encodes CASIERGGSSPLHF.

A note on this clone: Other nucleotide sequences in the sample specify the same CDR3. This chain uses TRBV5-6 with TRBJ2-5, with D possibly TRBD2 on 7 matching bases. Germline CDR1 and CDR2: SGHDT and YYEEEE. The CDR3 is made up of 14 amino acids. V shed 7 bases and J shed 8 bases, with 21 bases lying between them. CDR3 in amino acids: CASGRLGEGETQYF. CDR3 bases: TGTGCCAGCGGCCGACTAGGGGAGGGGGAAACCCAGTACTTC.

V is TRBV15 and J is TRBJ1-2; D gene ambiguous. Between the trimmed V and J ends, which lost 7 bases and 4 bases, there was a span of 10 bases. Germline CDR1 is LNHNV and CDR2 is YYDKDF (reference sequence). CDR3 length equals 12 residues. DNA of the CDR3: TGTGCCACCATGGAGGTTGGCTATGGCTACACCTTC. Translation: CATMEVGYGYTF.

V and J are TRBV6-1 and TRBJ2-5, with 8 nucleotides matching TRBD1. Germline CDR1 and CDR2: MNHNS and SASEGT. V was pared by 2 bases and J by 7 bases, with 3 bases of the junction left unmatched. The CDR3 covers 13 residues. CDR3 DNA: TGTGCCAGCAGTGAACAGGGGGCCGGGACCCAGTACTTC. Residues: CASSEQGAGTQYF.

The chain has TRBV5-5 and TRBJ2-3, with TRBD2 matching 9 bases. This CDR3 has 14 amino acids. In germline, CDR1 is SGHKS, CDR2 YYEKEE (reference sequence). V was clipped by 2 bases and J by 5 bases; unmatched bases: 3. In nucleotides, the CDR3 is TGTGCCAGCAGCTTAGCGGGGGGCAAAGATACGCAGTATTTT. It specifies CASSLAGGKDTQYF.

This clone has only a few counts. J is TRBJ2-3 and V is TRBV7-9; D remains ambiguous. Trimming removed 1 base from V and 6 bases from J, with 8 bases in between. This CDR3 is 13 amino acids long. CDR1 and CDR2 from the germline V gene are SEHNR and FQNEAQ (reference sequence). This CDR3 is CASSLVPSDTQYF. In DNA, the CDR3 is TGTGCCAGCAGCTTAGTGCCGAGCGATACGCAGTATTTT.

This clone has more than one count but fewer than ten. The V and J genes are TRBV6-6 and TRBJ2-1; 9 bases match TRBD2. This CDR3 contains 15 residues. Germline values: CDR1 MNHNY, CDR2 SVGAGI (reference sequence). V lost 7 bases to trimming and J lost 12 bases; unmatched junction nucleotides: 16. The CDR3 coding sequence is TGTGCCAGCACCGCGACGGGCGGGGGGGCAAAGCGGCAGTTCTTC. This encodes CASTATGGGAKRQFF.

This sequence joins TRBV14 and TRBJ2-7; TRBD2 aligns across 11 bases. Germline assignment: CDR1 SGHDN and CDR2 FVKESK. Losses at the gene ends were 4 bases for V and 3 bases for J; bases not matched to a gene: 5. This CDR3 region has 15 residues. The CDR3: CASSPRTSGLYEQYF. The CDR3 DNA reads TGTGCCAGCAGCCCCCGGACTAGCGGGCTCTACGAGCAGTACTTC.

This clone was found a few times. The J gene is TRBJ2-6, the V gene TRBV4-3; the D is unclear. Trimming cost V 0 bases and J 1 base, with 4 bases left between them. The CDR3 is made up of 15 amino acids. From germline, CDR1 is LGHNA and CDR2 YSLEER. In DNA form, the CDR3 reads TGCGCCAGCAGCCAAGACGGTTCTGGGGCCAACGTCCTGACTTTC. It translates to CASSQDGSGANVLTF.

The J gene is TRBJ1-1, the V gene TRBV5-1; no definite D call. CDR3 size: 13 residues. Trimming left V 2 bases short and J 5 bases short, with 10 bases between. Germline-derived CDR1 and CDR2 are SGHRS and YFSETQ. Written as DNA, the CDR3 is TGCGCCAGCAGCTTACCAACAAGAACTGAAGCTTTCTTT. Amino acid sequence: CASSLPTRTEAFF.

The J gene is TRBJ1-2, the V gene TRBV11-2, with 7 bases aligning to TRBD1. Looked up from germline, CDR1 is SGHAT and CDR2 is FQNNGV. The CDR3 covers 15 residues. With V trimmed by 5 bases and J by 5 bases, 11 bases remained unmatched. The DNA for the CDR3 is TGTGCCAGCAGCCGCATAGGACAGGCGTCATATGGCTACACCTTC. This codes for CASSRIGQASYGYTF.

The chain joins TRBV27 to TRBJ2-2, with D uncertain. V shed 5 bases and J shed 1 base, with 11 bases lying between them. This CDR3 has 15 amino acids. Germline CDR1 MNHEY, CDR2 SMNVEV (reference sequence). The CDR3 loop is CASSRWAGNTGELFF. The CDR3, as DNA: TGTGCCAGCAGTAGATGGGCAGGGAACACCGGGGAGCTGTTTTTT.

This clone has a single count. The CDR3, as DNA: TGTGCCAGTAGCTTGACAGGGTTCTACTATGGCTACACCTTC. Its translation: CASSLTGFYYGYTF. J is TRBJ1-2 and V is TRBV19; 7 bases fit TRBD1. Looked up from germline, CDR1 is LNHDA and CDR2 is SQIVND (reference sequence). The CDR3 has 14 residues. Unmatched junction bases numbered 7, after V lost 6 bases and J lost 3 bases.

The J gene is TRBJ2-5, the V gene TRBV7-9; D is ambiguous. The germline gives CDR1 SEHNR, CDR2 FQNEAQ (reference sequence). This CDR3 is built from 15 residues. Between the trimmed V and J ends, which lost 2 bases and 2 bases, there was a span of 12 bases. Here the CDR3 reads CASSLSRLKQETQYF. CDR3 in DNA: TGTGCCAGCAGCTTAAGCAGGCTGAAACAAGAGACCCAGTACTTC.

The V gene is TRBV7-2, the J gene TRBJ2-5, with 9 bases that match TRBD1. The DNA end is more similar to TRBJ2-7, so the J call may be wrong. In germline, CDR1 is SGHTA, CDR2 FQGNSA. The CDR3 runs 15 residues. The CDR3 DNA sequence: TGTGCCAGCAGCTTAGCTGGGACAGGGTTCCACGAGCAGTACTTC. This sequence encodes CASSLAGTGFHEQYF.

This clone was recorded once. V and J are TRBV6-1 and TRBJ2-7, with D unresolved. The germline V gene has CDR1 MNHNS and CDR2 SASEGT. The CDR3 runs 13 residues. V gave up 6 bases and J gave up 2 bases, with 11 bases separating them. The CDR3 DNA follows: TGTGCCAGCAGCTTGTCAGAGGCCTACGAGCAGTACTTC. Protein sequence: CASSLSEAYEQYF.

This chain links TRBV6-1 with TRBJ2-3, with 10 bases matching TRBD2. This CDR3 region has 14 residues. CDR1 is MNHNS, CDR2 SASEGT, per germline. V shed 7 bases, J shed 8 bases, and the junction held 9 bases outside the gene matches. CDR3 sequence: CASTPSGGAGTQYF. CDR3 coding DNA: TGTGCCAGCACCCCTAGCGGGGGAGCAGGTACGCAGTATTTT.

The J gene is TRBJ2-3, the V gene TRBV4-3; 7 nucleotides agree with TRBD1. CDR3 size: 13 residues. The ends lost 6 bases at V and 4 bases at J; junction bases unmatched: 4. Germline V gene data show CDR1 as LGHNA and CDR2 as YSLEER. CDR3 residues: CASSHQGADTQYF. For the CDR3, the DNA is TGCGCCAGCAGTCACCAGGGGGCAGATACGCAGTATTTT.